The 25 T cell receptor beta chains given below trace back to one sample, sequenced in a study of control samples from healthy donors and cancer patients. Using immunoSEQ multiplex PCR, the repertoire was profiled, and TCRdb retains in-frame clones only, with some absent. The profile covers about 90,000 clones, with roughly 93% appearing a single time and about 1.5% taken by the ten largest. Sequenced input: blood. These receptors were collected from a woman under 40 in good health.

The V gene is TRBV25-1, the J gene TRBJ1-1, with D perhaps matching TRBD1 (5 bases). Germline V gene lookup returns CDR1 MGHDK and CDR2 SYGVNS. Trimming removed 6 bases from V and 0 bases from J, with 11 bases in between. The CDR3 extends over 14 amino acids. CDR3 region: CASSRGRMNTEAFF. The CDR3 DNA reads as TGTGCCAGCAGCCGGGGACGGATGAACACTGAAGCTTTCTTT.

The chain employs TRBV7-9 and TRBJ2-1; D is possibly TRBD2 (5 bases). V dropped 10 bases and J dropped 10 bases, with 11 bases sitting between them. This CDR3 comprises 10 residues. Germline V gene lookup returns CDR1 SEHNR and CDR2 FQNEAQ (reference sequence). The CDR3 coding sequence is TGTGCCACCGGGAAGAGGGAGCAGTTCTTC. Translating gives CATGKREQFF.

The rearrangement joins TRBV25-1 to TRBJ1-1, with D hard to call. CDR1 MGHDK and CDR2 SYGVNS come from the germline V gene. V was pared by 1 base and J by 1 base, with 10 bases between. The CDR3 loop spans 15 amino acids. In DNA, the CDR3 is TGTGCCAGCAGTGAATTTGGCAGTTCGAACACTGAAGCTTTCTTT. It translates to CASSEFGSSNTEAFF.

The chain uses TRBV11-1 and TRBJ2-3, with 7 bases matching TRBD2. The germline CDR1 and CDR2 sequences are SGHAT and FQDESV (reference sequence). This CDR3 has 15 residues. The ends lost 2 bases at V and 2 bases at J; junction bases unmatched: 4. CDR3 sequence (DNA): TGTGCCAGCAGCTTACATGCGGGAGACACAGATACGCAGTATTTT. As protein: CASSLHAGDTDTQYF.

This rearrangement joins TRBV4-2 to TRBJ2-3; 8 positions match TRBD2. V shed 3 bases and J 8 bases; nucleotides not matched to a gene: 10. CDR3 length: 15 amino acids. The V gene's germline CDR1 is LGHNA and CDR2 YNFKEQ. Written as DNA, the CDR3 is TGTGCCAGCAGCCAGCTTACGGGGGGGCCGGGTACGCAGTATTTT. This translates into CASSQLTGGPGTQYF.

A single count supports this clone. This chain links TRBV6-5 with TRBJ1-3; D gene ambiguous. The CDR3 contains 16 residues. V was pared by 0 bases and J by 3 bases, with 12 bases between. From germline, CDR1 is MNHEY and CDR2 SVGAGI. In nucleotides, the CDR3 is TGTGCCAGCAGTTACTCGACGGCAGGCCTTGGAAACACCATATATTTT. Protein sequence: CASSYSTAGLGNTIYF.

This chain joins TRBV27 and TRBJ1-1; no reliable D call. V lost 2 bases to trimming and J lost 1 base, with 8 bases between them. The CDR3 has 14 residues. CDR1 is MNHEY, CDR2 SMNVEV, per germline (reference sequence). CDR3 sequence reads: CASSLISSNTEAFF. CDR3 in DNA: TGTGCCAGCAGTTTAATCTCCTCGAACACTGAAGCTTTCTTT.

This clone is a singleton in its sample. One end of the junction does not line up with germline, which may come from a read error. The chain combines TRBV11-1 with TRBJ2-7; 9 bases agree with TRBD1. Germline loops: CDR1 SGHAT, CDR2 FQDESV (reference sequence). The CDR3 covers 15 residues. The CDR3 DNA follows: TGTGCCAGTAGCTCCGGGACAGGGTATCACTACGAGCAGTACTTC. The encoded protein is CASSSGTGYHYEQYF. Complete variable domain (other parts from reference TRBV11-1 and TRBJ2-7): EAEVAQSPRYKITEKSQAVAFWCDPISGHATLYWYRQILGQGPELLVQFQDESVVDDSQLPKDRFSAERLKGVDSTLKIQPAELGDSAMYLCASSSGTGYHYEQYFGPGTRLTVT.

The V and J genes are TRBV28 and TRBJ1-1; no firm D call. The CDR3 is 13 amino acids. V shed 5 bases and J shed 4 bases, with 11 bases lying between them. Germline lookup yields CDR1 MDHEN and CDR2 SYDVKM. This CDR3 reads CASSAALSTEAFF. The CDR3 DNA is TGTGCCAGCAGTGCCGCTTTGAGCACTGAAGCTTTCTTT.

In this sample, this clone turned up once. The CDR3 DNA is TGTGCCAGCAGCTTACAGGGGACATTCCGGGCCGGGGAGCTGTTTTTT. It translates to CASSLQGTFRAGELFF. This sequence joins TRBV11-3 and TRBJ2-2; maybe TRBD1 (6 bases). The germline V gene encodes CDR1 SGHNT and CDR2 YENEEA. Deletions cut 2 bases from V and 6 bases from J, with 16 bases between. This CDR3 contains 16 residues.

This rearrangement joins TRBV27 to TRBJ2-7, with 7 positions matching TRBD2. From germline, CDR1 is MNHEY and CDR2 SMNVEV (reference sequence). V dropped 5 bases and J dropped 2; count of bases not matched to a gene: 9. The CDR3 contains 15 residues. The chain's CDR3 is CASSPVGEGTYEQYF. The CDR3, as DNA: TGTGCCAGCAGTCCGGTTGGGGAGGGGACCTACGAGCAGTACTTC.

The CDR3 protein is CASSFREDYGYTF. CDR3 nucleotide sequence: TGTGCCAGCAGTTTCCGGGAGGACTATGGCTACACCTTC. This sequence joins TRBV12-3 or TRBV12-4 and TRBJ1-2; D call uncertain. The CDR3 is made up of 13 amino acids. Trimming cost V 3 bases and J 3 bases, with 8 bases left between them.

This sequence joins TRBV19 and TRBJ2-2; D may be TRBD1 (5 bases). CDR1 LNHDA and CDR2 SQIVND come from the germline V gene (reference sequence). The CDR3 is 18 residues long. V was clipped by 7 bases and J by 2 bases, with 23 bases between them. The CDR3 here is CASNSGPGRADNTGELFF. CDR3 nucleotide sequence: TGTGCCAGTAATTCAGGGCCCGGCAGGGCGGATAACACCGGGGAGCTGTTTTTT. Full variable domain (remainder filled in from reference TRBV19 and TRBJ2-2): DGGITQSPKYLFRKEGQNVTLSCEQNLNHDAMYWYRQDPGQGLRLIYYSQIVNDFQKGDIAEGYSVSREKKESFPLTVTSAQKNPTAFYLCASNSGPGRADNTGELFFGEGSRLTVL.

By sample share, this clone is medium-sized (0.01 to 0.1%). Other DNA variants within this sample encode the same CDR3. The chain couples TRBV27 to TRBJ1-5; D possibly corresponds to TRBD1 (6 bases). This CDR3 is built from 14 residues. The germline V gene has CDR1 MNHEY and CDR2 SMNVEV (reference sequence). Trimming took 2 bases from V and 1 from J, leaving 6 bases between them. The CDR3 loop is CASSLQGSNQPQHF. CDR3 DNA: TGTGCCAGCAGTTTACAGGGGAGCAATCAGCCCCAGCATTTT.

The chain has TRBV7-6 and TRBJ2-1; 7 bases line up with TRBD2. After removal of 1 base from V and 3 bases from J, the junction contained 6 bases not matched to a gene. The CDR3 covers 16 residues. Germline lookup yields CDR1 SGHVS and CDR2 FNYEAQ. The CDR3 region has the DNA TGTGCCAGCAGCTTAGTTCTCGGACTAGACTACAATGAGCAGTTCTTC. Its protein product is CASSLVLGLDYNEQFF.

This clone came up once. This chain joins TRBV5-1 and TRBJ1-2; D possibly corresponds to TRBD1 (6 bases). There are 15 residues in the CDR3. CDR1 SGHRS and CDR2 YFSETQ come from the germline V gene. Between the trimmed V and J ends, which lost 1 base and 2 bases, there was a span of 12 bases. In DNA form, the CDR3 reads TGCGCCAGCAGCTTGACTGGGACACTGAACTATGGCTACACCTTC. Residues: CASSLTGTLNYGYTF.

The CDR3 region has the DNA TGTGCCAGCAGCCATCCACCGGGACAAGGCACTGAAGCTTTCTTT. Its protein is CASSHPPGQGTEAFF. The chain uses TRBV5-4 and TRBJ1-1; the D gene is possibly TRBD1 (6 bases). The CDR3 sequence is 15 residues long. The germline gives CDR1 SGHNT, CDR2 YYREEE (reference sequence). Between the trimmed V and J ends, which lost 4 bases and 4 bases, there was a span of 17 bases.

The V call is TRBV4-1, the J call TRBJ1-1; TRBD1 might be the D (6 bases). With 4 bases removed from V and 0 bases from J, the gap between germline ends came to 15 bases. The CDR3 extends over 16 amino acids. CDR1 is MGHRA and CDR2 is YSYEKL in the germline V gene. The CDR3 is CASSLGAPSMNTEAFF. The CDR3 DNA sequence: TGCGCCAGCAGCCTGGGGGCCCCCAGCATGAACACTGAAGCTTTCTTT.

The genes are TRBV30 and TRBJ1-1; no clear D. The CDR3 sequence is 13 residues long. Trimming removed 0 bases at V and 6 bases at J, with 11 bases between. The germline V gene encodes CDR1 GTSNPN and CDR2 SVGIG (reference sequence). The CDR3 region is CAWSVGGMAEAFF. The DNA of the CDR3 is TGTGCCTGGAGTGTAGGAGGGATGGCTGAAGCTTTCTTT.

The rearrangement joins TRBV4-1 to TRBJ2-7; TRBD1 agrees at 7 bases. The CDR3 loop spans 14 amino acids. Germline V gene sequence: CDR1 MGHRA, CDR2 YSYEKL. Trimming at V came to 3 bases and at J to 6 bases, leaving 8 bases not matched to a gene. The CDR3 DNA sequence: TGCGCCAGCAGCCATATAGAGCCAGGGGGCGAGCAGTACTTC. Protein sequence: CASSHIEPGGEQYF.

CDR3 sequence reads: CASSLDKSLTRYTGELFF. Written as DNA, the CDR3 is TGTGCCAGCAGCTTAGATAAGTCTCTAACACGGTACACCGGGGAGCTGTTTTTT. The rearrangement joins TRBV11-3 to TRBJ2-2; no reliable D call. Deletions cut 0 bases from V and 3 bases from J, with 17 bases between. The germline gives CDR1 SGHNT, CDR2 YENEEA. This CDR3 comprises 18 residues.

The chain combines TRBV19 with TRBJ2-2; unclear D gene. The CDR3 covers 14 residues. Per the germline V gene, CDR1 is LNHDA and CDR2 is SQIVND (reference sequence). Trimming shortened V by 2 bases and J by 2 bases, and 6 bases separated the two germline ends. The CDR3 is CASSIWGNTGELFF. CDR3 bases: TGTGCCAGTAGTATATGGGGAAACACCGGGGAGCTGTTTTTT.

This clone appeared a single time. This chain joins TRBV19 and TRBJ2-1; D is perhaps TRBD2 (6 bases). Germline CDR1 is LNHDA and CDR2 is SQIVND (reference sequence). This CDR3 has 15 amino acids. Trimming pared 6 bases from V and 2 bases from J, leaving 14 bases between. The CDR3 spells CASSITEGPYNEQFF. CDR3 in DNA: TGTGCCAGTAGCATAACGGAGGGCCCCTACAATGAGCAGTTCTTC. Complete variable domain (other parts from reference TRBV19 and TRBJ2-1): DGGITQSPKYLFRKEGQNVTLSCEQNLNHDAMYWYRQDPGQGLRLIYYSQIVNDFQKGDIAEGYSVSREKKESFPLTVTSAQKNPTAFYLCASSITEGPYNEQFFGPGTRLTVL.

The CDR3 protein is CASSMLRDRGSQETQYF. CDR3 nucleotide sequence: TGTGCCAGTAGTATGCTCCGGGACAGGGGGAGTCAAGAGACCCAGTACTTC. This rearrangement joins TRBV19 to TRBJ2-5, with 11 bases identical to TRBD1. Germline V gives CDR1 LNHDA, CDR2 SQIVND (reference sequence). This CDR3 spans 17 amino acids. V was clipped by 3 bases and J by 2 bases; unmatched bases: 8. The full variable domain, its missing parts supplied by reference TRBV19 and TRBJ2-5, is DGGITQSPKYLFRKEGQNVTLSCEQNLNHDAMYWYRQDPGQGLRLIYYSQIVNDFQKGDIAEGYSVSREKKESFPLTVTSAQKNPTAFYLCASSMLRDRGSQETQYFGPGTRLLVL.

V and J are TRBV5-1 and TRBJ1-2; TRBD1 is a possible D gene (6 bases). The CDR3 has 15 amino acids. Germline CDR1 reads SGHRS; CDR2 reads YFSETQ. The V end lost 4 bases, the J end lost 2 bases, and 15 bases lay between the germline ends. CDR3 nucleotides: TGCGCCAGCAGCAGACAACAGGGAGACAACTATGGCTACACCTTC. Translating gives CASSRQQGDNYGYTF. The complete variable domain, with remaining parts taken from reference TRBV5-1 and TRBJ1-2, reads KAGVTQTPRYLIKTRGQQVTLSCSPISGHRSVSWYQQTPGQGLQFLFEYFSETQRNKGNFPGRFSGRQFSNSRSEMNVSTLELGDSALYLCASSRQQGDNYGYTFGSGTRLTVV.